The 29 T cell receptor beta chains below all came from one sample that was sequenced in a study of blood T cell repertoires in COVID-19. This table comes from immunoSEQ multiplex PCR, and its TCRdb copy is limited to in-frame clones, with some not included. The sample carries 200,000 to 300,000 clones, roughly 86% recorded once. The sample comprised PBMCs or T cells enriched from blood (not recorded which). All receptors derive from a woman in her late teens or twenties who had recovered from COVID-19.

The rearrangement joins TRBV4-3 to TRBJ2-3; the D gene is possibly TRBD2 (6 bases). The germline V and J ends were trimmed by 5 bases and 1 base, with 10 bases remaining between them. The CDR3 covers 14 residues. Germline V gene sequence: CDR1 LGHNA, CDR2 YSLEER. The CDR3 protein is CASSSSGGTDTQYF. The CDR3 region has the DNA TGCGCCAGCAGCTCGTCGGGGGGCACAGATACGCAGTATTTT.

The chain is built from TRBV4-3 and TRBJ1-4; D gene ambiguous. V lost 0 bases, J lost 7 bases, and 12 bases lay in between. Germline CDR1 reads LGHNA; CDR2 reads YSLEER. This CDR3 is 15 amino acids long. The CDR3 DNA is TGCGCCAGCAGCCAAGAACGGGGAAAGGGTGAAAAACTGTTTTTT. It codes for CASSQERGKGEKLFF.

The chain joins TRBV15 to TRBJ1-4; 8 bases match TRBD1. J was trimmed by 3 bases and V by 0 bases; bases with no gene match: 3. This CDR3 spans 16 amino acids. CDR1 is LNHNV, CDR2 YYDKDF, per germline (reference sequence). Written as DNA, the CDR3 is TGTGCCACCAGCAGAGATACAGGGGGGCCTAATGAAAAACTGTTTTTT. Translating gives CATSRDTGGPNEKLFF.

The chain has TRBV5-4 and TRBJ2-7; TRBD1 aligns across 10 bases. The V gene's germline CDR1 is SGHNT and CDR2 YYREEE (reference sequence). The CDR3 has 15 residues. V gave up 3 bases and J gave up 4 bases; unmatched junction bases: 7. The CDR3 protein is CASSSEDRGEYEQYF. The CDR3 nucleotides read TGTGCCAGCAGCTCTGAGGACAGGGGGGAGTACGAGCAGTACTTC.

The rearrangement uses TRBV25-1 and TRBJ1-5; D remains ambiguous. In germline, CDR1 is MGHDK, CDR2 SYGVNS. There are 14 residues in the CDR3. With 1 base removed from V and 6 bases from J, the gap between germline ends came to 10 bases. In DNA, the CDR3 is TGTGCCAGCAGTGAATTCAGTCTCTCTCAGCCCCAGCATTTT. It encodes CASSEFSLSQPQHF.

The V and J genes are TRBV7-9 and TRBJ2-4; 7 bases are shared with TRBD2. The CDR3 covers 16 residues. Germline loops: CDR1 SEHNR, CDR2 FQNEAQ (reference sequence). V shed 5 bases, J shed 0 bases, and the junction held 7 bases outside the gene matches. CDR3 protein: CASSPWEGRAKNIQYF. In nucleotides, the CDR3 is TGTGCCAGCAGCCCTTGGGAGGGTCGAGCCAAAAACATTCAGTACTTC.

This clone has a single count. The rearrangement uses TRBV5-6 and TRBJ2-7, with D tentatively TRBD2 (6 bases). Germline-derived CDR1 and CDR2 are SGHDT and YYEEEE. V dropped 1 base and J dropped 3 bases, with 11 bases sitting between them. CDR3 length equals 14 residues. The CDR3 DNA follows: TGTGCCAGCAGCTTGTACGGGGGTGGCTACGAGCAGTACTTC. It encodes CASSLYGGGYEQYF.

In its sample, this clone was seen a few times. The chain links TRBV5-6 to TRBJ1-5; 8 bases match TRBD1. The germline V gene encodes CDR1 SGHDT and CDR2 YYEEEE. The junction had 12 bases not matched to a gene; V was cut back by 3 bases and J by 1 base. The CDR3 has 18 amino acids. The chain's CDR3 is CASSYRDRTLGSNQPQHF. The CDR3 coding sequence is TGTGCCAGCAGCTACCGGGACAGGACCTTAGGGAGCAATCAGCCCCAGCATTTT. Full variable domain (rest looked up from reference TRBV5-6 and TRBJ1-5): DAGVTQSPTHLIKTRGQQVTLRCSPKSGHDTVSWYQQALGQGPQFIFQYYEEEERQRGNFPDRFSGHQFPNYSSELNVNALLLGDSALYLCASSYRDRTLGSNQPQHFGDGTRLSIL.

Comment on this clone: Compared with germline, one end of the junction differs, possibly owing to a read error. V and J are TRBV2 and TRBJ2-7, with 7 bases fitting TRBD1. Germline CDR1 and CDR2: SNHLY and FYNNEI. CDR3 length equals 14 residues. DNA of the CDR3: TGTGCCAGCAGCGAAGGACAGGCCTACTACGAGCAGTACTTC. Amino acids: CASSEGQAYYEQYF.

The genes are TRBV11-2 and TRBJ2-1; 11 bases are a match to TRBD2. This CDR3 comprises 19 residues. Germline V gene lookup returns CDR1 SGHAT and CDR2 FQNNGV. Trimming at V came to 3 bases and at J to 8 bases, leaving 18 bases not matched to a gene. CDR3 nucleotide sequence: TGTGCCAGCAGCTTCTCACCAATGGGACTAGCGGCTTCCGCTTATGAGCAGTTCTTC. This translates into CASSFSPMGLAASAYEQFF.

In this sample, this clone turned up once. This chain connects TRBV19 to TRBJ2-7; D gene uncertain. From germline, CDR1 is LNHDA and CDR2 SQIVND (reference sequence). This CDR3 region has 13 residues. Trimming left V 5 bases short and J 7 bases short, with 15 bases between. For the CDR3, the DNA is TGTGCCAGTAGTCTTTGGAAGTCAGGAGAGCAGTACTTC. It codes for CASSLWKSGEQYF.

This chain uses TRBV9 with TRBJ2-7; TRBD1 agrees at 7 bases. The CDR3 contains 15 residues. Germline CDR1 and CDR2: SGDLS and YYNGEE. Trimming cost V 4 bases and J 3 bases; bases outside gene matches: 10. The CDR3 sequence: CASSPDRAPYYEQYF. The CDR3 coding sequence is TGTGCCAGCAGCCCCGACAGGGCCCCCTACTACGAGCAGTACTTC.

CDR3 nucleotides: TGTGCCAGCAGCTCAGGACTAGCGGGAGCCGAAGAGACCCAGTACTTC. This sequence encodes CASSSGLAGAEETQYF. The rearrangement joins TRBV7-3 to TRBJ2-5, with 13 bases identical to TRBD2. Trimming removed 4 bases from V and 3 bases from J; junction bases left unmatched: 5. Germline V lookup: CDR1 SGHTA, CDR2 FQGTGA. CDR3 length equals 16 residues.

The genes are TRBV5-4 and TRBJ2-7, with 9 bases fitting TRBD1. The V segment lost 4 bases and the J segment 6 bases; nucleotides outside the gene matches: 8. Germline V lookup: CDR1 SGHNT, CDR2 YYREEE (reference sequence). The CDR3 is 14 residues long. CDR3 sequence reads: CASSGRQGVGEQYF. The CDR3 coding sequence is TGTGCCAGCAGCGGTCGACAGGGGGTTGGCGAGCAGTACTTC.

The chain has TRBV12-3 or TRBV12-4 and TRBJ2-5, with 9 bases aligning to TRBD1. V shed 6 bases, J shed 5 bases, and the junction held 4 bases outside the gene matches. CDR3 length equals 13 residues. The CDR3 coding sequence is TGTGCCAGCAGGGGGACAGGGCTGGAGACCCAGTACTTC. Translated, it gives CASRGTGLETQYF.

The chain uses TRBV3-1 (or the pseudogene TRBV3-2) and TRBJ1-1; tentatively, D is TRBD1 (6 bases). CDR1 and CDR2 from the germline V gene are LGHDT and YNNKEL (reference sequence). The V end lost 2 bases, the J end lost 5 bases, and 12 bases lay between the germline ends. The CDR3 consists of 14 residues. In nucleotides, the CDR3 is TGTGCCAGCAGCCAAAGCTACAGGGAAACTGAAGCTTTCTTT. As protein: CASSQSYRETEAFF.

This sequence joins TRBV5-4 and TRBJ1-5; 10 bases are a match to TRBD1. V was pared by 4 bases and J by 7 bases, with 5 bases of the junction left unmatched. This CDR3 is 14 amino acids long. Germline assignment: CDR1 SGHNT and CDR2 YYREEE (reference sequence). CDR3 residues: CASSDWDRGQPQHF. The CDR3 DNA reads TGTGCCAGCAGCGACTGGGACAGGGGACAGCCCCAGCATTTT.

The gene calls are TRBV27 and TRBJ2-7; D is perhaps TRBD1 (6 bases). Germline CDR1 is MNHEY and CDR2 is SMNVEV (reference sequence). V gave up 5 bases and J gave up 2 bases, with 7 bases separating them. This CDR3 spans 12 amino acids. CDR3 sequence (DNA): TGTGCCAGCAGTAGGGGGACCTACGAGCAGTACTTC. It encodes CASSRGTYEQYF.

This chain joins TRBV11-2 and TRBJ2-1, with a possible D match to TRBD1 (6 bases). V was shortened by 5 bases and J by 4 bases, with 12 bases between the two germline ends. This CDR3 is built from 14 residues. Germline values: CDR1 SGHAT, CDR2 FQNNGV. The CDR3 reads CASSRWTAYNEQFF. CDR3 bases: TGTGCCAGCAGCCGATGGACAGCTTACAATGAGCAGTTCTTC.

CDR3 nucleotides: TGTGCTAGTGGTTTGGGCGGACAGGGGTGGGGGCACTATGGCTACACCTTC. This translates into CASGLGGQGWGHYGYTF. This chain links TRBV12-5 with TRBJ1-2; 9 bases are shared with TRBD1. The CDR3 runs 17 residues. Trimming cost V 1 base and J 3 bases; bases outside gene matches: 9. The germline V gene has CDR1 LGHNT and CDR2 FRNRAP.

The chain uses TRBV19 and TRBJ2-1, with 7 bases identical to TRBD1. The CDR3 spans 14 residues. Trimming at V came to 7 bases and at J to 6 bases, leaving 9 bases not matched to a gene. Germline V gene sequence: CDR1 LNHDA, CDR2 SQIVND (reference sequence). The CDR3 here is CASTQGQRGNEQFF. The CDR3 DNA sequence: TGTGCCAGTACGCAGGGACAGCGAGGCAATGAGCAGTTCTTC. The full variable domain, in which reference TRBV19 and TRBJ2-1 provide the parts outside the CDR3, is DGGITQSPKYLFRKEGQNVTLSCEQNLNHDAMYWYRQDPGQGLRLIYYSQIVNDFQKGDIAEGYSVSREKKESFPLTVTSAQKNPTAFYLCASTQGQRGNEQFFGPGTRLTVL.

This chain links TRBV6-5 with TRBJ1-2; 7 bases fit TRBD1. CDR1 and CDR2 from the germline V gene are MNHEY and SVGAGI. The CDR3 totals 16 residues. Trimming at V came to 0 bases and at J to 4 bases, leaving 8 bases not matched to a gene. CDR3 sequence (DNA): TGTGCCAGCAGTTACTCGAAGGGGGCGGATAGCTATGGCTACACCTTC. It is translated as CASSYSKGADSYGYTF.

The V call is TRBV3-1 (or the pseudogene TRBV3-2), the J call TRBJ1-5; 8 bases are shared with TRBD1. Germline-derived CDR1 and CDR2 are LGHDT and YNNKEL (reference sequence). CDR3 length: 15 residues. J gave up 4 bases and V 3 bases, and 5 bases lay outside the gene matches. CDR3 in amino acids: CASSQGTGPNQPQHF. CDR3 coding DNA: TGTGCCAGCAGCCAGGGGACAGGTCCTAATCAGCCCCAGCATTTT.

The genes are TRBV27 and TRBJ1-1; 8 positions agree with TRBD1. Trimming at V came to 3 bases and at J to 6 bases, leaving 6 bases not matched to a gene. The CDR3 sequence is 14 residues long. Germline loops: CDR1 MNHEY, CDR2 SMNVEV (reference sequence). This CDR3 is CASSLAGGMAEAFF. The CDR3 DNA reads as TGTGCCAGCAGTTTGGCAGGGGGCATGGCTGAAGCTTTCTTT.

V is TRBV7-5 and J is TRBJ1-1; TRBD1 is taken as the D call from the table, unchecked against the DNA. TRBV7-5 is assigned pseudogene status. The CDR3 spans 13 residues. The DNA for the CDR3 is TGTGTCAGAAGCTTACCCAGGGTCACTGAAGCTTTCTTT. Protein: CVRSLPRVTEAFF.

The chain carries TRBV12-3 or TRBV12-4 and TRBJ1-2; 8 bases align to TRBD1. J lost 5 bases, V lost 5 bases, and 1 base had no gene match. The CDR3 runs 12 residues. The CDR3 region is CASSGQGYGYTF. In nucleotides, the CDR3 is TGTGCCAGCAGTGGACAGGGATATGGCTACACCTTC.

This clone came up a few times. V is TRBV5-4 and J is TRBJ2-7; D is possibly TRBD2 (6 bases). CDR1 and CDR2 (germline): SGHNT, YYREEE (reference sequence). With 4 bases removed from V and 2 bases from J, the gap between germline ends came to 13 bases. The CDR3 length is 14 residues. The CDR3 DNA follows: TGTGCCAGCAGCAGACTAGACGTCCCCTACGAGCAGTACTTC. Translation gives CASSRLDVPYEQYF.

CDR3 residues: CASSYGDSQETQYF. CDR3 sequence (DNA): TGTGCCAGCAGTTACGGAGACAGCCAAGAGACCCAGTACTTC. The genes are TRBV6-5 and TRBJ2-5; maybe TRBD1 (5 bases). CDR1 and CDR2 from the germline V gene are MNHEY and SVGAGI. Trimming stripped 2 bases from V and 1 base from J, with 8 bases between. The CDR3 totals 14 residues.

The chain has TRBV27 and TRBJ2-5; 7 positions match TRBD1. This CDR3 region has 15 residues. J lost 1 base, V lost 6 bases, and 8 bases had no gene match. Germline CDR1 reads MNHEY; CDR2 reads SMNVEV (reference sequence). Here the CDR3 reads CASSPTGSPQETQYF. DNA for the CDR3: TGTGCCAGCAGCCCGACAGGGTCCCCCCAAGAGACCCAGTACTTC.